This T cell receptor beta chain was identified during a study of T-cell memory formation after mild COVID-19. General observations from the study: CD4+ contracting clones were found mainly in CM and EM, and CD8+ ones in EMRA.

Constant-segment primers and 5'RACE yielded cDNA libraries for TCR alpha and TCR beta, each carrying sample barcodes and UMIs. MiXCR, run by TCRdb on the 5' RACE reads, gives a single entry per CDR3 protein. The sample gives about 430,000 distinct CDR3 sequences, more than 15% of which show up once; around a fifth is in the top ten. A note on this clonotype: The antigen is not known.

Trimming stripped 2 bases from V and 5 bases from J, with 4 bases between. The CDR3 has 11 residues. From germline, CDR1 is MNHEY and CDR2 SVGEGT. The TCR sequence derives from a young man who had mild COVID-19 (a few samples of this study predate the infection). Cell type and time point are not known. The sequencing sample was made of PBMCs or a T cell subset sorted from them (not recorded which). V and J are TRBV6-2 or TRBV6-3 and TRBJ2-7; no clear D gene. The CDR3 spells CASSYIHEQYF. The DNA for the CDR3 is TGTGCCAGCAGTTACATCCACGAGCAGTACTTC.